The sequence of this T cell receptor (beta chain) was determined in a study of neoadjuvant nivolumab and ipilimumab in lung cancer. General study points: TCR richness and clonality were higher in tumors than adjacent uninvolved lung. Blood richness before therapy tracked richness in tumors resected after neoadjuvant therapy. TCR sequencing covered a small number of samples.

A word on this clone: Its antigen is as yet unknown.

Here immunoSEQ multiplex PCR was the method, and the copy in TCRdb shows in-frame clones only, minus some. The repertoire has about 28,000 clones, 65% to 85% of them found once; the top ten carry roughly 5%. Germline V gene lookup returns CDR1 SQVTM and CDR2 ANQGSEA. The CDR3 spans 13 residues. V lost 5 bases to trimming and J lost 3 bases, with 10 bases between them. The chain joins TRBV29-1 to TRBJ1-4; D is unresolved. This TCR was sampled from an adult with non-small cell lung cancer. Sequencing used tumor tissue, obtained after neoadjuvant nivolumab, alone or with ipilimumab, at or shortly before surgery. CDR3 region: CSVHAGSNEKLFF. The DNA of the CDR3 is TGCAGCGTTCACGCTGGCTCTAATGAAAAACTGTTTTTT.